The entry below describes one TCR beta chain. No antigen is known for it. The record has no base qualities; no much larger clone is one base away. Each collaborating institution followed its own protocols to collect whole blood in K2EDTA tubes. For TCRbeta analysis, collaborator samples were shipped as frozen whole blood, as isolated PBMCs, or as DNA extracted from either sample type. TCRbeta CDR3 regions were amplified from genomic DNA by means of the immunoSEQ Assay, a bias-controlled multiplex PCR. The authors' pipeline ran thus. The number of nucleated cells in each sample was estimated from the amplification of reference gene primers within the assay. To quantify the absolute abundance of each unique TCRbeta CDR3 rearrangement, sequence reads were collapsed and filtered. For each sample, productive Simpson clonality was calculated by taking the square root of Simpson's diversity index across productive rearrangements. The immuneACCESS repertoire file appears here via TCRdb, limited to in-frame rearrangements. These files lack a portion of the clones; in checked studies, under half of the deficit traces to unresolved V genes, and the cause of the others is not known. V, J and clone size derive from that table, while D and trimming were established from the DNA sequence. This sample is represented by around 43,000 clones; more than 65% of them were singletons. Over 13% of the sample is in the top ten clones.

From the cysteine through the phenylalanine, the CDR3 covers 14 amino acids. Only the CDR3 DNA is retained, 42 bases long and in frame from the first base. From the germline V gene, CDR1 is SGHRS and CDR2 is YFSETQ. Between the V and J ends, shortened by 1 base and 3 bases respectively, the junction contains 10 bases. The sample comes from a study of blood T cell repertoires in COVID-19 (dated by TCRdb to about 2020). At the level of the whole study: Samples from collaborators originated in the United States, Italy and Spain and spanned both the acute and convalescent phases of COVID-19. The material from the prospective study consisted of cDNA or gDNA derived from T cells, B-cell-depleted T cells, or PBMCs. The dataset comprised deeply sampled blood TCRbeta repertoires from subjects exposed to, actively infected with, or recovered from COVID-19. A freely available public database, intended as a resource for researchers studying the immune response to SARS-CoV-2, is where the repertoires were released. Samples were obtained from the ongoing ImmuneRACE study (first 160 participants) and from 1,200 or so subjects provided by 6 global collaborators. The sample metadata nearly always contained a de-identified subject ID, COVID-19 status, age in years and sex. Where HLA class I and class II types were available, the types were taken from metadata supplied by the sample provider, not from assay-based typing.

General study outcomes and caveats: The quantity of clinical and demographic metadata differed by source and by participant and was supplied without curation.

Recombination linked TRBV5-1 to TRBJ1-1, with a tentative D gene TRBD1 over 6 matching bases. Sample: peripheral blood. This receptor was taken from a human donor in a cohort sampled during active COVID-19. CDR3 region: CASSLTGWDTEAFF. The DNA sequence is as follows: TGCGCCAGCAGCTTGACAGGGTGGGACACTGAAGCTTTCTTT.